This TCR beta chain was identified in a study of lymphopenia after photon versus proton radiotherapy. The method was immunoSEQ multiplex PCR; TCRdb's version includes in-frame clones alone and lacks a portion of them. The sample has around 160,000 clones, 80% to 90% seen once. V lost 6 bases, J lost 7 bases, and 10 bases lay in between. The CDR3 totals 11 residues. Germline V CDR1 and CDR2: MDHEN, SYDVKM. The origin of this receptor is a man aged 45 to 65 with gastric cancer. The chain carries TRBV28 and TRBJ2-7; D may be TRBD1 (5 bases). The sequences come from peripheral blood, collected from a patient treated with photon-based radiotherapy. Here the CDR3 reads CASRLGDEQYF. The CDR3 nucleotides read TGTGCCAGCAGGCTAGGGGATGAGCAGTACTTC.